This T cell receptor beta chain was profiled in a study of human T cells and chemical hapten exposure. Study background: Weekly scalp doses of diphenylcyclopropenone were given to patients during the approximately 26-week study.

Findings and caveats of the study: Following DPC sensitization, TCRs present above 1 in 1000 frequency showed no change. It was expanded TCRs that formed significantly more large CDR3 similarity clusters than controls did.

Described time point: patch test 2, 6 weeks after DPC sensitization. Treatment indicated: therapeutic diphenylcyclopropenone sensitization with weekly scalp DPC. Sample donors consisted of patients with alopecia, aged 18 to 70 years, who were suitable for DPC. At least ten counts were recorded for this clonotype. The antigen is undetermined. TCRdb processed the RACE reads anew with MiXCR; each CDR3 protein has one entry. The data show some 81,000 distinct CDR3 sequences, with roughly 11% seen just once and roughly 1.5% held by the top ten. This CDR3 contains 19 residues. The V gene lost 4 bases and the J gene lost 8 bases, with 30 bases spanning the gap.

The sequence derives from a man aged 18 to 30 with alopecia areata. Some clones in this sample may be carry-over from other donors' samples. This chain connects TRBV12-3 or TRBV12-4 to TRBJ2-4, with D possibly matching TRBD2 (5 bases). The starting material was whole blood, obtained in connection with sensitization to the hapten diphenylcyclopropenone (DPC). The CDR3: CASSSLQFGKGYGIYIQYF. CDR3 DNA sequence: TGTGCCAGCAGTTCCCTCCAGTTCGGGAAGGGTTACGGGATATACATTCAGTACTTC.